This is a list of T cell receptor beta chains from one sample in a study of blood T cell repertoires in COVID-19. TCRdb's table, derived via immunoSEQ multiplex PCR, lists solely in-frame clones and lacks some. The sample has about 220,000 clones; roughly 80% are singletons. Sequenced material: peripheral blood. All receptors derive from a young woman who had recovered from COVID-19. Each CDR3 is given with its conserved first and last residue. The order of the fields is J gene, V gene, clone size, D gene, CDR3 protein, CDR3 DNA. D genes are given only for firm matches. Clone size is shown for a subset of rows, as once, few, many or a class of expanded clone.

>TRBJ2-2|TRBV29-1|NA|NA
CSVVKGFAGELFF
TGCAGCGTTGTGAAGGGGTTCGCCGGGGAGCTGTTTTTT
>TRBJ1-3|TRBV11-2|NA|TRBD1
CASSLRTGHDSGNTIYF
TGTGCCAGCAGCCTAAGGACAGGGCATGACTCTGGAAACACCATATATTTT
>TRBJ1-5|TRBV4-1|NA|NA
CAIKWGGSQKQPQHF
TGCGCCATAAAGTGGGGGGGTTCCCAAAAGCAGCCCCAGCATTTT
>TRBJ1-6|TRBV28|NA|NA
CASSSHRELLDSPLHF
TGTGCCAGCAGTAGCCACAGGGAGCTCCTTGATTCACCCCTCCACTTT
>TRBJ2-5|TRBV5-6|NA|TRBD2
CASSAPREGGGETQYF
TGTGCCAGCAGCGCCCCTCGGGAGGGCGGGGGAGAGACCCAGTACTTC
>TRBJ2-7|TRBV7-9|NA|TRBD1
CASSFGTGGSWEQYF
TGTGCCAGCAGCTTCGGGACAGGGGGTTCTTGGGAGCAGTACTTC
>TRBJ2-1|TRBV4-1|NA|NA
CASSQEWDSLNEQFF
TGCGCCAGCAGCCAAGAGTGGGACTCTCTCAATGAGCAGTTCTTC
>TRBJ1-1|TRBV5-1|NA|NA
CASSRELGGSTEAFF
TGCGCCAGCAGTCGAGAATTGGGGGGAAGCACTGAAGCTTTCTTT
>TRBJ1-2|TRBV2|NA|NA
CASSETDYGYTF
TGTGCCAGCAGTGAAACTGACTATGGCTACACCTTC
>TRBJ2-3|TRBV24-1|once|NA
CATSETGVTDTQYF
TGTGCCACCAGTGAGACGGGGGTTACAGATACGCAGTATTTT
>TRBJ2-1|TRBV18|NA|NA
CASSPWSGDYNEQFF
TGTGCCAGCTCACCATGGTCAGGGGACTACAATGAGCAGTTCTTC
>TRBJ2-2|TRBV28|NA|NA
CASKSATPGAWGGELFF
TGTGCCAGCAAATCCGCCACCCCGGGAGCTTGGGGCGGGGAGCTGTTTTTT
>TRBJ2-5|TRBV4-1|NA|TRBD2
CASSQEPLAGGYQETQYF
TGCGCCAGCAGCCAAGAGCCTTTAGCGGGAGGGTACCAAGAGACCCAGTACTTC
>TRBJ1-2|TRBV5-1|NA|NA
CASSLDPGSPSGGYTF
TGCGCCAGCAGCTTGGACCCTGGCTCCCCGTCGGGTGGCTACACCTTC
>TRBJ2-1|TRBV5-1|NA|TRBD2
CASSLTSGSYNEQFF
TGCGCCAGCAGCTTGACTAGCGGGAGCTACAATGAGCAGTTCTTC
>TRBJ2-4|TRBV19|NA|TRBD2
CASSLTGGAPEGKNIQYF
TGTGCCAGTAGCCTCACCGGGGGGGCTCCGGAGGGCAAAAACATTCAGTACTTC
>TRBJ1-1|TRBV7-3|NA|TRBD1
CASSLTYRTGDTEAFF
TGTGCCAGCAGCTTAACTTATAGGACAGGGGACACTGAAGCTTTCTTT
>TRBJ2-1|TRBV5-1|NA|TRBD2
CASSTGLAGNEQFF
TGCGCCAGCAGCACGGGACTAGCGGGAAATGAGCAGTTCTTC
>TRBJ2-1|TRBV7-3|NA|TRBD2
CASSSIAGGAEGQFF
TGTGCCAGCAGCTCGATAGCGGGAGGGGCCGAGGGGCAGTTCTTC
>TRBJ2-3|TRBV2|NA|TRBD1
CASSPEGQVSTDTQYF
TGTGCCAGCAGTCCTGAGGGACAGGTTAGCACAGATACGCAGTATTTT
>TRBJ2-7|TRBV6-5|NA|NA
CASSPGTSSYEQYF
TGTGCCAGCAGTCCCGGGACTTCCTCCTACGAGCAGTACTTC
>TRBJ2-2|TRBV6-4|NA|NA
CASRREGSTGELFF
TGTGCCAGCAGGAGAGAGGGTTCCACCGGGGAGCTGTTTTTT
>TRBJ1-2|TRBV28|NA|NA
CASRGAYGYTF
TGTGCCAGCAGGGGCGCGTATGGCTACACCTTC
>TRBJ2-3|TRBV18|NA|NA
CASSSPAAHRSTQYF
TGTGCCAGCTCTTCACCGGCTGCGCACAGGAGTACGCAGTATTTT
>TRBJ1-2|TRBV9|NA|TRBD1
CASSVRGDSYGYTF
TGTGCCAGCAGCGTACGAGGGGACAGCTATGGCTACACCTTC
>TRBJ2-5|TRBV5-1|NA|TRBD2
CASSQGLAGRWQETQYF
TGCGCCAGCAGCCAGGGACTAGCGGGAAGGTGGCAAGAGACCCAGTACTTC
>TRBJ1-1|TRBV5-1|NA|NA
CASSLGPTVNTEAFF
TGCGCCAGCAGCTTGGGTCCGACAGTGAACACTGAAGCTTTCTTT
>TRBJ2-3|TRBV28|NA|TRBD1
CASSLDRTGGHADTQYF
TGTGCCAGCAGTTTAGATCGGACAGGGGGCCATGCAGATACGCAGTATTTT
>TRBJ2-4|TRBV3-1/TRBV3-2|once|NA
CASSLPGENIQYF
TGTGCCAGCAGCTTACCGGGGGAAAACATTCAGTACTTC
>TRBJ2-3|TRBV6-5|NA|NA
CASSPPGWKRDTQYF
TGTGCCAGCTCTCCCCCAGGGTGGAAGAGAGATACGCAGTATTTT
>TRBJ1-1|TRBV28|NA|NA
CASSQQGTEAFF
TGTGCCAGCAGTCAACAGGGAACTGAAGCTTTCTTT
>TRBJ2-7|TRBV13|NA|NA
CASSREHEQYF
TGTGCCAGCAGCAGGGAGCACGAGCAGTACTTC
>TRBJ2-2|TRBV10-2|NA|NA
CASSGGRGPNTGELFF
TGCGCCAGCAGTGGGGGGCGCGGGCCGAACACCGGGGAGCTGTTTTTT
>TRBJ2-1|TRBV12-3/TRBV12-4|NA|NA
CASTVQVYNEQFF
TGTGCCAGCACCGTACAGGTTTACAATGAGCAGTTCTTC
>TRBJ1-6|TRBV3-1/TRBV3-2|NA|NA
CASSRRPRAPLHF
TGTGCCAGCAGCCGCCGCCCCAGGGCACCCCTCCACTTT
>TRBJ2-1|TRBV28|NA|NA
CASGQYNEQFF
TGTGCCAGCGGACAGTACAATGAGCAGTTCTTC
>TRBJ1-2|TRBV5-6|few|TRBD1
CASSLGDRGYGYTF
TGTGCCAGCAGCTTGGGGGACAGGGGCTATGGCTACACCTTC
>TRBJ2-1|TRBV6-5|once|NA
CASRTGVGYNEQFF
TGTGCCAGCAGGACGGGTGTCGGCTACAATGAGCAGTTCTTC
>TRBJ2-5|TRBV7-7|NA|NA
CASSLVVGLQETQYF
TGTGCTAGCAGCTTAGTTGTGGGACTCCAAGAGACCCAGTACTTC
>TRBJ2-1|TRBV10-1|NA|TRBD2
CASSDLGLAGLNEQFF
TGCGCCAGCAGTGATTTAGGACTAGCGGGGCTCAATGAGCAGTTCTTC